What follows are 19 T cell receptor beta chains derived from one specimen sequenced in a study of blood T cells in healthy people across ages. A second PCR, run for roughly 7 to 12 cycles, used a sample-barcoded 5' primer plus a J-beta primer mix. TCRdb redid the calling of the 5' RACE reads with MiXCR, one entry per CDR3 protein. The table shows about 1,500,000 distinct CDR3 sequences, with roughly 27% occurring only once. Sequencing used blood. Receptors were obtained from a woman under 40 in good health.

The chain uses TRBV5-1 and TRBJ2-2; TRBD1 agrees at 7 bases. CDR1 SGHRS and CDR2 YFSETQ come from the germline V gene. CDR3 length equals 15 residues. The junction had 5 bases not matched to a gene; V was cut back by 0 bases and J by 6 bases. This chain's CDR3 is CASSLGDQGAGELFF. The CDR3 coding sequence is TGCGCCAGCAGCTTGGGAGACCAGGGGGCCGGGGAGCTGTTTTTT.

This clonotype was observed a few times. This chain links TRBV6-1 with TRBJ1-2; 10 bases agree with TRBD1. V dropped 1 base and J dropped 2; count of bases not matched to a gene: 1. Germline values: CDR1 MNHNS, CDR2 SASEGT. The CDR3 length is 15 residues. The CDR3: CASSEEGQGNYGYTF. CDR3 nucleotides: TGTGCCAGCAGTGAAGAGGGACAGGGGAACTATGGCTACACCTTC.

The chain links TRBV2 to TRBJ2-4; no firm D call. The J call may not be correct, given that the DNA end is closer to TRBJ2-7. Germline CDR1 is SNHLY and CDR2 is FYNNEI. The CDR3 spans 11 residues. The chain's CDR3 is CASSYNREQYF. In nucleotides, the CDR3 is TGTGCCAGCAGTTATAACCGCGAGCAGTACTTC.

This clonotype was detected only a few times. CDR3 DNA sequence: TGTGCCAGCAGCGCGGCCGGGACTATAGACTACGAGCAGTACTTC. Protein: CASSAAGTIDYEQYF. The gene calls are TRBV9 and TRBJ2-7, with 7 bases that match TRBD2. V trimming: 3 bases; J trimming: 3 bases; junction bases outside the gene matches: 9. The CDR3 extends over 15 amino acids. CDR1 is SGDLS and CDR2 is YYNGEE in the germline V gene. Full variable domain (remainder filled in from reference TRBV9 and TRBJ2-7): DSGVTQTPKHLITATGQRVTLRCSPRSGDLSVYWYQQSLDQGLQFLIQYYNGEERAKGNILERFSAQQFPDLHSELNLSSLELGDSALYFCASSAAGTIDYEQYFGPGTRLTVT.

V and J are TRBV2 and TRBJ1-6; D might be TRBD1 (5 bases). The CDR3 has 15 amino acids. The V and J ends lost 6 bases and 4 bases respectively, with 13 bases between them. Germline V gives CDR1 SNHLY, CDR2 FYNNEI. This CDR3 is CASSLRDGYNSPLHF. CDR3 nucleotides: TGTGCCAGCAGCTTACGGGACGGATATAATTCACCCCTCCACTTT.

V is TRBV14 and J is TRBJ1-1, with no clear D. Trimming stripped 1 base from V and 8 bases from J, with 8 bases between. Per the germline V gene, CDR1 is SGHDN and CDR2 is FVKESK. The CDR3 is made up of 12 amino acids. In DNA, the CDR3 is TGTGCCAGCAGCCAAGGGAACAGCGAAGCTTTCTTT. Translated: CASSQGNSEAFF.

This clonotype was recorded a few times. The chain recombines TRBV5-1 with TRBJ2-1, with 9 bases identical to TRBD1. The CDR3 spans 16 residues. Germline trimming cut 3 bases from V and 3 bases from J; bases unmatched to any gene: 7. Per germline, CDR1 SGHRS and CDR2 YFSETQ. CDR3 sequence: CASSSYPGQGYNEQFF. The CDR3 DNA reads as TGCGCCAGCAGCTCGTATCCGGGACAGGGCTACAATGAGCAGTTCTTC.

The chain joins TRBV29-1 to TRBJ2-7; no definite D call. Per the germline V gene, CDR1 is SQVTM and CDR2 is ANQGSEA. This CDR3 is 11 amino acids long. Trimming removed 1 base from V and 5 bases from J, with 6 bases in between. CDR3 sequence reads: CSVEVRDEQYF. CDR3 nucleotides: TGCAGCGTTGAAGTAAGGGACGAGCAGTACTTC.

The chain's CDR3 is CAYLYTDTQYF. CDR3 nucleotide sequence: TGTGCCTATCTTTACACAGATACGCAGTATTTT. The chain recombines TRBV30 with TRBJ2-3; D is uncertain. CDR1 is GTSNPN and CDR2 is SVGIG in the germline V gene (reference sequence). Between the trimmed V and J ends, which lost 7 bases and 2 bases, there was a span of 7 bases. CDR3 length: 11 amino acids.

The chain combines TRBV9 with TRBJ1-2; maybe TRBD1 (6 bases). The V end lost 3 bases, the J end lost 6 bases, and 18 bases lay between the germline ends. The CDR3 is 15 amino acids. CDR1 is SGDLS and CDR2 is YYNGEE in the germline V gene. The CDR3 bases are TGTGCCAGCAGCGGTTCGCTCCAGGGGAAGAATGGCTACACCTTC. Protein product: CASSGSLQGKNGYTF.

This clonotype appeared a few times. V gene TRBV10-3 combines with J gene TRBJ1-1; maybe TRBD1 (5 bases). V shed 10 bases and J shed 1 base, with 13 bases lying between them. CDR3 length: 13 residues. CDR1 and CDR2 from the germline V gene are ENHRY and SYGVKD. The CDR3 sequence is CATIRGGNTEAFF. CDR3 bases: TGTGCCACTATCCGGGGGGGGAACACTGAAGCTTTCTTT.

The chain uses TRBV20-1 and TRBJ1-1; no reliable D call. Germline CDR1 is DFQATT and CDR2 is SNEGSKA (reference sequence). The ends were cut back, 1 base at V and 1 base at J, with 10 bases in the middle. The CDR3 is 14 residues long. The CDR3 bases are TGCAGTGCTAGAGTGGAGGTCCGGAACACTGAAGCTTTCTTT. Amino acids: CSARVEVRNTEAFF.

To note about this clonotype: Given a much more abundant clone one base away, this may be a read error. This chain's CDR3 is CTSSLTGVDYGYTF. In DNA form, the CDR3 reads TGCACCAGCAGCTTGACAGGGGTCGACTATGGCTACACCTTC. J is TRBJ1-2 and V is TRBV5-1; 8 positions match TRBD1. This CDR3 has 14 residues. Germline V gene lookup returns CDR1 SGHRS and CDR2 YFSETQ.

V gene TRBV6-2 or TRBV6-3 combines with J gene TRBJ2-5; possible D gene TRBD1, 6 bases. The J call may be wrong; the DNA end is better matched by TRBJ2-7. Germline V gives CDR1 MNHEY, CDR2 SVGEGT. The CDR3 is made up of 17 amino acids. The CDR3 bases are TGTGCCAGCAGTTACTCGATAGATAAGGGACATAACTACGAGCAGTACTTC. This gives the protein CASSYSIDKGHNYEQYF.

This clonotype was recorded only once. A much more abundant neighbour one base away suggests this may be a read error. The genes are TRBV27 and TRBJ2-7; 9 bases are a match to TRBD2. Germline loops: CDR1 MNHEY, CDR2 SMNVEV (reference sequence). The CDR3 contains 16 residues. V lost 4 bases, J lost 7 bases, and 14 bases stayed unmatched. For the CDR3, the DNA is TGTGCCAGCAGTTCCCTAGCGGGACCCTCCTACAATGAGCAGTACTTC. It is translated as CASSSLAGPSYNEQYF.

This clonotype was observed many times. The rearrangement uses TRBV7-3 and TRBJ2-3; D gene unclear. The length of the CDR3 is 15 residues. Germline lookup yields CDR1 SGHTA and CDR2 FQGTGA. The germline V and J ends were trimmed by 1 base and 2 bases, with 10 bases remaining between them. Here the CDR3 reads CASSLKNVDTDTQYF. CDR3 DNA sequence: TGTGCCAGCAGCTTAAAGAACGTTGACACAGATACGCAGTATTTT.

In its sample, this clonotype was seen a few times. V usage is TRBV7-2 and J usage is TRBJ2-1; 7 bases fit TRBD1. V lost 7 bases to trimming and J lost 1 base; unmatched junction nucleotides: 7. The V gene's germline CDR1 is SGHTA and CDR2 FQGNSA. The CDR3 is 15 residues long. The CDR3 loop is CASKGTALSYNEQFF. DNA of the CDR3: TGTGCCAGCAAAGGGACAGCATTGTCCTACAATGAGCAGTTCTTC.

The J gene is TRBJ1-5, the V gene TRBV2; possible D gene TRBD1, 6 bases. Trimming stripped 6 bases from V and 6 bases from J, with 15 bases between. From germline, CDR1 is SNHLY and CDR2 FYNNEI. The CDR3 totals 14 residues. The CDR3 protein is CASSGGAGSQPQHF. CDR3 bases: TGTGCCAGCAGCGGGGGGGCAGGGAGTCAGCCCCAGCATTTT.

This chain links TRBV29-1 with TRBJ2-7; maybe TRBD2 (6 bases). Trimming pared 6 bases from V and 3 bases from J, leaving 15 bases between. CDR1 and CDR2 from the germline V gene are SQVTM and ANQGSEA. There are 13 residues in the CDR3. In DNA, the CDR3 is TGCAGCGTAACCTGGGGAGGTTTCTACGAGCAGTACTTC. Translated, it gives CSVTWGGFYEQYF.